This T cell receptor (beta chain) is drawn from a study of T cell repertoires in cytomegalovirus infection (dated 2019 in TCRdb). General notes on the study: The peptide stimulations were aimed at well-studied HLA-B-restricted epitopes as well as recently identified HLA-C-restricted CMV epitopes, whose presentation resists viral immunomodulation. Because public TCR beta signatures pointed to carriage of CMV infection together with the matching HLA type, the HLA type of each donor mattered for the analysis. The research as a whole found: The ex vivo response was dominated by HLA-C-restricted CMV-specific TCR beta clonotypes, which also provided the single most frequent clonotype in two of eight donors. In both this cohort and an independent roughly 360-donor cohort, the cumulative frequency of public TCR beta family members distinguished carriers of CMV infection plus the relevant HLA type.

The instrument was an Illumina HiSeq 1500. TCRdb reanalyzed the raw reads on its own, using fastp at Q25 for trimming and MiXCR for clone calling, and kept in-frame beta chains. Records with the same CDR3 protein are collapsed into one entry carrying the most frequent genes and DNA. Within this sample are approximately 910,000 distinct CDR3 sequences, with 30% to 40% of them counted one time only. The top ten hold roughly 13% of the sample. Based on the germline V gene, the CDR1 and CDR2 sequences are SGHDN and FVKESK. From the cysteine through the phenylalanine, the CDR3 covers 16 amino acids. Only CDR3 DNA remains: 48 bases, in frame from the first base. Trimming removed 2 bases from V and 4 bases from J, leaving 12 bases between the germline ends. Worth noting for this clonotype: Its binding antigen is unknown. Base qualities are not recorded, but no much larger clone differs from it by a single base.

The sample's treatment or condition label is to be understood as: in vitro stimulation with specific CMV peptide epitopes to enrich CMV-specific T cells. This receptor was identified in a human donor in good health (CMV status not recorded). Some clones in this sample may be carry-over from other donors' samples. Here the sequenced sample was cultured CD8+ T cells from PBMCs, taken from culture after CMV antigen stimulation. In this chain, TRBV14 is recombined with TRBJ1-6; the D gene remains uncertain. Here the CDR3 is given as CASSQRAVGYNSPLHF. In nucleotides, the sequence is TGTGCCAGCAGCCAACGGGCGGTGGGGTATAATTCACCCCTCCACTTT.